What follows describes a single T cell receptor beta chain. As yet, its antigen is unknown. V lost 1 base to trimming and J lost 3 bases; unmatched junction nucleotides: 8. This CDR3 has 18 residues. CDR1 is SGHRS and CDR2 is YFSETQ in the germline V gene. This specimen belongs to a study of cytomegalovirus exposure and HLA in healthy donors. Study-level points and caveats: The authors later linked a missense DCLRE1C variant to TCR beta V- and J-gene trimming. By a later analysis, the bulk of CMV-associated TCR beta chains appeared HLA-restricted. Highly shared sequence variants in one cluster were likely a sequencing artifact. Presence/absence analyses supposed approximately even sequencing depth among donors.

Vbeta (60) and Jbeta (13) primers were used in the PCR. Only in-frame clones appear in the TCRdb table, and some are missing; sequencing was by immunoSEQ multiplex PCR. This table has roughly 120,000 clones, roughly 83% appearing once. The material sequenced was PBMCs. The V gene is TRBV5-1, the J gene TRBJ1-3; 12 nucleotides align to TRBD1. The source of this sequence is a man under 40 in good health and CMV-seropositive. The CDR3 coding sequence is TGCGCCAGCAGCTTGTCGGGACAGGGGGCCCTTTATGGAAACACCATATATTTT. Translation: CASSLSGQGALYGNTIYF.